Listed below are T cell receptor beta chains from one sample, sequenced in a study of OX40 agonist ivuxolimab in advanced cancers. The table came from immunoSEQ multiplex PCR; TCRdb's copy has only in-frame clones and leaves some out. The sample holds some 90,000 clones, approximately 90% seen once. The material sequenced was CD4+ or CD8+ T cells sorted from blood, taken in a trial of the OX40 agonist ivuxolimab. Receptors originate from an adult with an advanced solid tumor such as melanoma, head and neck, liver or kidney cancer. The CDR3 runs from the conserved cysteine through the conserved F or W. A clone size is listed for some rows: how often the clone was seen (once, few, many), or a class if it is expanded.

TRBV11-2	-	TRBJ2-1	CASSLDLGTGSKQFF
TRBV10-3	-	TRBJ1-1	CAITGQENTEAFF
TRBV7-2	-	TRBJ2-3	CASSLALAGSGDTQYF
TRBV28	-	TRBJ2-4	CASSSLDLAVAKNIQYF
TRBV5-8	few	TRBJ2-5	CASSPGSSGRRGETQYF
TRBV6-1	-	TRBJ1-5	CASSDGQGPQPQHF
TRBV5-6	-	TRBJ2-1	CASSLYTLGIEQFF
TRBV5-1	-	TRBJ2-5	CASSPQPGETQYF
TRBV6-6	-	TRBJ1-5	CASTTPGQGSSQPQHF
TRBV5-1	-	TRBJ2-7	CASSFAADEQYF
TRBV23-1	-	TRBJ2-7	CASSLSAGASYEQYF
TRBV5-4	-	TRBJ2-5	CASSLGTEQETQYF
TRBV28	once	TRBJ2-1	CASTTYRAGSSYNEQFF
TRBV20-1	-	TRBJ2-7	CSAPNPGTQNF
TRBV6-5	-	TRBJ1-2	CASSLQEGSNYGYTF
TRBV5-1	-	TRBJ1-1	CASSLGGTGFTEAFF
TRBV7-9	-	TRBJ1-5	CASRPGTGNSNQPQHF
TRBV18	-	TRBJ2-1	CASSKSGSREQFF
TRBV7-2	-	TRBJ2-7	CASSLLGGFQYEQYF
TRBV4-2	few	TRBJ1-1	CASSSHQVNTEAFF
TRBV29-1	once	TRBJ2-1	CSVPHRGRYNEQFF
TRBV27	-	TRBJ2-7	CASSGASYEQYF
TRBV7-2	-	TRBJ2-1	CASSFRDRNEQFF
TRBV11-3	-	TRBJ2-5	CASSLGRQGGVETQYF
TRBV6-5	-	TRBJ1-3	CASSSVSSSGNTIYF
TRBV19	-	TRBJ2-5	CASSIGQGVQETQYF
TRBV5-1	-	TRBJ2-7	CASSLGPLSYEQYF
TRBV27	-	TRBJ2-7	CASSLGGTGSDEQYF
TRBV6-5	-	TRBJ2-2	CASTPIREAGELFF
TRBV7-8	-	TRBJ2-3	CASSLDSGTDTQYF
TRBV5-6	-	TRBJ2-2	CASSHPPYRGRANTGELFF
TRBV2	few	TRBJ1-1	CASSEDMNTEAFF
TRBV6-1	-	TRBJ2-5	CASSQGGWETQYF
TRBV9	-	TRBJ2-2	CASSSQTGSLMRMFF
TRBV30	-	TRBJ1-2	CAWSIGTGRGYTF
TRBV28	-	TRBJ1-1	CASSPRARGEAFF
TRBV28	-	TRBJ1-5	CASRGETDQPQHF
TRBV19	-	TRBJ2-1	CASSIEPGPKQFF
TRBV28	-	TRBJ1-2	CASSPPDRVRQGYTF
TRBV11-3	once	TRBJ2-5	CASSPAGFRTPLQETQYF
TRBV5-1	-	TRBJ2-2	CASSSGGAGELFF
TRBV5-1	-	TRBJ2-3	CASSLDRTDTQYF
TRBV21-1	-	TRBJ2-5	CASSPRGGLAGVVYF
TRBV5-1	-	TRBJ2-5	CASSLGLAGVETQYF
TRBV19	-	TRBJ1-6	CASRESVVNSPLHF
TRBV5-6	few	TRBJ1-5	CASSLAGGEMPQHF
TRBV15	few	TRBJ2-1	CATSRDPGSFGNEQFF
TRBV14	-	TRBJ1-1	CASSLYMNTEAFF
TRBV6-5	-	TRBJ2-1	CASGKLAGGVNEQFF
TRBV6-5	-	TRBJ2-7	CASRPNRGSYEQYF
TRBV27	-	TRBJ2-3	CASSSGGTYTDTQYF